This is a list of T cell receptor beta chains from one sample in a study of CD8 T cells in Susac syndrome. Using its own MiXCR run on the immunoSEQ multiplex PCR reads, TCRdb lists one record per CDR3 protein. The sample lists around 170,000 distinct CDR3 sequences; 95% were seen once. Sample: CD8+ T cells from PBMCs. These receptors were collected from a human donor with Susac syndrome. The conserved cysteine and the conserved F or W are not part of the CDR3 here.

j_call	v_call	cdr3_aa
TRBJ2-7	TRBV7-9	AVEGLLNEQY
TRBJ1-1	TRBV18	ASSPTGFRAEAF
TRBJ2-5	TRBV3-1	ASSQDLQGGKETQY
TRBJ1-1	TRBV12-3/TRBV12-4	ASSLRIVNTEAF
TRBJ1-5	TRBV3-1	ASSRDSRQPQH
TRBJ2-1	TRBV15	ATSRVSGSNEQF
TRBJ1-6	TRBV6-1	ASIREVRESLH
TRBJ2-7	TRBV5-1	ASSFLAGPLYEQY
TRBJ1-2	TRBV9	ASSVRTDNLNYGYT
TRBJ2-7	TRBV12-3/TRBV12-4	ASSFSTSYEQY
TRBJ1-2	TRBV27	ASTQRAGINYGYT
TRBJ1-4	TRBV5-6	ASSLMDEKLF
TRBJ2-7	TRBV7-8	ASSMGTSAGQY
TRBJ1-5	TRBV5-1	ASSLEGQFNQPQH
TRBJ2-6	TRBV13	ASSFFGGSGANVLT
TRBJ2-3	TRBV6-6	ASGLLAGRDTQY
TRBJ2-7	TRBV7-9	ASGGLAGSYEQY
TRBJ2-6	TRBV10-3	AISDRNSGANVLT
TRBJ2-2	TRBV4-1	ASSQGTSGGPFGVGELF
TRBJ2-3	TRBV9	ASSVATSGATDTQY
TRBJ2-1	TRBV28	ASISPGMNEQF
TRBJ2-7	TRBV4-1	ASSQGRNTYEQY
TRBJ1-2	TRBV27	ASSLVSGLGYT
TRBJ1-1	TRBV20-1	SASWIGDTEAF
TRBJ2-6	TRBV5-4	ASSPMVSGANVLT
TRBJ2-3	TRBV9	ASSVGGADTQY
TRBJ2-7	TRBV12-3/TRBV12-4	ASRETYEQY
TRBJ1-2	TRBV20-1	SARERGPSYYGYT
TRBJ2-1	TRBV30	AWNIGLADEQF
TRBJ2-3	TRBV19	ASSIGTATLSTDTQY
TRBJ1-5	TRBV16	ASSQLDNQPQH
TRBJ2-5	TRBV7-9	ASSSGTSYETQY
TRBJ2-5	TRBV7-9	ASTNRGPDETQY
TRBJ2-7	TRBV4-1	ASSRTVDYEQY
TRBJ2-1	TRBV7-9	ASSWGVNYNEQF
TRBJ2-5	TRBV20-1	SVPARGQETQY
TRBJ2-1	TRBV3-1	ASSQEVTSGEQF
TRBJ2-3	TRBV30	AWSRRGRADTQY
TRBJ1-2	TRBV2	ASTGTGRIYGYT
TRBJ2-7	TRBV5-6	ASSFGREVYEQY
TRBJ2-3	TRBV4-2	ASSRTRDGGADTQY